The present T cell receptor (beta chain) was sequenced within a study of blood T cells in healthy people across ages. The V end lost 8 bases, the J end lost 7 bases, and 17 bases lay between the germline ends. Germline V lookup: CDR1 DFQATT, CDR2 SNEGSKA (reference sequence). This CDR3 is built from 13 residues. PCR was performed a second time for roughly 7 to 11 cycles using a sample-barcoded 5' primer and a J-beta primer mix. TCRdb passed the 5' RACE reads through MiXCR, listing each CDR3 protein once. The sample records 1.2 million to 1.5 million distinct CDR3 sequences, approximately 59% being singletons.

The sequence was obtained from a man aged 18-30 years in good health. The chain uses TRBV20-1 and TRBJ1-4; tentative D call: TRBD1 (5 bases). The sample taken for sequencing was blood. The CDR3 nucleotides are TGCAGTCCACGACAGAGTTCGTTTGAAAAACTGTTTTTT. This translates into CSPRQSSFEKLFF.